The 18 T cell receptor beta chains reported below all come from one sample, sequenced in a study of T cell changes during pregnancy in multiple sclerosis (dated by TCRdb to about 2019). The receptor library was made with the immunoSEQ multiplex PCR assay. As stored in TCRdb, this immuneACCESS dataset retains in-frame rearrangements with V and J assigned. A fraction of the clones does not appear; measured against another copy, unresolved V genes explain less than half of the discrepancy, and the remainder lacks a known reason. The sample table holds tens of thousands of clones, of which about 88% were seen once. The ten largest clones represent about 6.9% of the sample. The sequencing here drew on CD8+ T cells from peripheral blood mononuclear cells, taken in the second trimester of pregnancy. These receptors originate from a female donor with multiple sclerosis, enrolled in a pregnancy study.

V gene TRBV11-3 combines with J gene TRBJ1-1; D uncertain. The V gene's germline CDR1 is SGHNT and CDR2 YENEEA. Trimming took 5 bases from V and 6 from J, leaving 10 bases between them. The CDR3 loop spans 12 amino acids. As DNA, the CDR3 is TGTGCCAGCAGCACCGGGGAAGCTGAAGCTTTCTTT. Residues: CASSTGEAEAFF. Full variable domain (rest looked up from reference TRBV11-3 and TRBJ1-1): EAGVVQSPRYKIIEKKQPVAFWCNPISGHNTLYWYLQNLGQGPELLIRYENEEAVDDSQLPKDRFSAERLKGVDSTLKIQPAELGDSAVYLCASSTGEAEAFFGQGTRLTVV.

Note on this clone: The identical CDR3 is also encoded by other nucleotide sequences in the sample. The V call is TRBV6-5, the J call TRBJ2-1; 14 nucleotides agree with TRBD2. This CDR3 region has 16 residues. The V gene's germline CDR1 is MNHEY and CDR2 SVGAGI. J lost 6 bases, V lost 2 bases, and 3 bases had no gene match. The CDR3 loop reads CASSYTGLAGGNEQFF. CDR3 coding DNA: TGTGCCAGCAGTTACACCGGACTAGCGGGAGGCAATGAGCAGTTCTTC.

This chain connects TRBV30 to TRBJ1-1, with TRBD1 identical over 7 bases. Trimming at V came to 5 bases and at J to 3 bases, leaving 6 bases not matched to a gene. The CDR3 runs 13 residues. From germline, CDR1 is GTSNPN and CDR2 SVGIG (reference sequence). CDR3 protein: CAWGTARDTEAFF. The DNA of the CDR3 is TGTGCCTGGGGGACAGCCCGGGACACTGAAGCTTTCTTT. The whole variable domain, remainder taken from reference TRBV30 and TRBJ1-1, is SQTIHQWPATLVQPVGSPLSLECTVEGTSNPNLYWYRQAAGRGLQLLFYSVGIGQISSEVPQNLSASRPQDRQFILSSKKLLLSDSGFYLCAWGTARDTEAFFGQGTRLTVV.

The chain couples TRBV5-5 to TRBJ1-1; D is ambiguous. This CDR3 spans 11 amino acids. V shed 1 base and J shed 7 bases, with 5 bases lying between them. Germline CDR1 and CDR2: SGHKS and YYEKEE (reference sequence). The CDR3 region is CASSLTDEAFF. CDR3 nucleotides: TGTGCCAGCAGCTTGACAGATGAAGCTTTCTTT.

J is TRBJ1-4 and V is TRBV27; 7 nucleotides align to TRBD1. The CDR3 contains 17 residues. In germline, CDR1 is MNHEY, CDR2 SMNVEV (reference sequence). The V segment lost 5 bases and the J segment 0 bases; nucleotides outside the gene matches: 9. In DNA form, the CDR3 reads TGTGCCAGCAGTCCGCCACAGGGGCGTGCAACTAATGAAAAACTGTTTTTT. Protein sequence: CASSPPQGRATNEKLFF.

The chain uses TRBV28 and TRBJ2-7; 8 bases are shared with TRBD1. The V gene end was trimmed by 4 bases and the J gene end by 4 bases; junction bases not matched to a gene: 15. CDR3 length equals 17 residues. Germline V lookup: CDR1 MDHEN, CDR2 SYDVKM. The CDR3: CASSSFRGLEPQYEQYF. The CDR3 coding sequence is TGTGCCAGCAGTTCGTTCAGGGGGCTAGAACCCCAATACGAGCAGTACTTC. The full variable domain, in which reference TRBV28 and TRBJ2-7 provide the parts outside the CDR3, is DVKVTQSSRYLVKRTGEKVFLECVQDMDHENMFWYRQDPGLGLRLIYFSYDVKMKEKGDIPEGYSVSREKKERFSLILESASTNQTSMYLCASSSFRGLEPQYEQYFGPGTRLTVT.

CDR3 sequence: CASSLARGVVPGATDTQYF. In nucleotides, the CDR3 is TGTGCCAGCAGCTTGGCCAGGGGGGTGGTCCCGGGTGCCACAGATACGCAGTATTTT. The chain employs TRBV5-6 and TRBJ2-3; tentatively, D is TRBD1 (7 bases). The germline CDR1 and CDR2 sequences are SGHDT and YYEEEE. The CDR3 has 19 residues. Trimming took off 0 bases at V and 2 bases at J, with 22 bases between the two ends. Looking up the rest from reference TRBV5-6 and TRBJ2-3 gives the full variable domain: DAGVTQSPTHLIKTRGQQVTLRCSPKSGHDTVSWYQQALGQGPQFIFQYYEEEERQRGNFPDRFSGHQFPNYSSELNVNALLLGDSALYLCASSLARGVVPGATDTQYFGPGTRLTVL.

This rearrangement joins TRBV7-3 to TRBJ2-6; TRBD1 might be the D (6 bases). Trimming took off 5 bases at V and 2 bases at J, with 10 bases between the two ends. Germline V CDR1 and CDR2: SGHTA, FQGTGA. CDR3 length: 15 amino acids. As DNA, the CDR3 is TGTGCCAGCAGCCTCCCAGGGGCTGGGGCCAACGTCCTGACTTTC. Protein product: CASSLPGAGANVLTF.

The genes are TRBV30 and TRBJ1-2; D is unclear. CDR1 GTSNPN and CDR2 SVGIG come from the germline V gene (reference sequence). The germline V and J ends were trimmed by 3 bases and 6 bases, with 8 bases remaining between them. This CDR3 region has 11 residues. CDR3 bases: TGTGCCTGGAGGTTCCATGATGGCTACACCTTC. Its translation: CAWRFHDGYTF.

This clone was seen a single time. The chain links TRBV5-4 to TRBJ1-1, with D maybe TRBD1 (5 bases). Looked up from germline, CDR1 is SGHNT and CDR2 is YYREEE (reference sequence). The CDR3 contains 13 residues. The V end lost 0 bases, the J end lost 5 bases, and 8 bases lay between the germline ends. The CDR3 reads CASSLGRGTEAFF. CDR3 in DNA: TGTGCCAGCAGCTTGGGTAGGGGAACTGAAGCTTTCTTT.

Regarding this clone: Sequence at one end of the junction differs from germline and may be a read error. The CDR3 coding sequence is TGTGCTAGCAGCTTGGGGCAGGGGACCGGGGAGCTGTTTTTT. Protein sequence: CASSLGQGTGELFF. The chain joins TRBV7-7 to TRBJ2-2, with D possibly matching TRBD1 (6 bases). The CDR3 spans 14 residues. In germline, CDR1 is SSHAT, CDR2 FNYEAQ (reference sequence).

The chain uses TRBV4-3 and TRBJ1-1; D possibly corresponds to TRBD1 (5 bases). The CDR3 is made up of 14 amino acids. V was shortened by 1 base and J by 4 bases, with 10 bases between the two germline ends. In germline, CDR1 is LGHNA, CDR2 YSLEER. The CDR3 is CASSQVGGTTEAFF. The CDR3 coding sequence is TGCGCCAGCAGCCAAGTCGGGGGGACCACTGAAGCTTTCTTT.

The V call is TRBV7-9, the J call TRBJ2-6, with 10 bases identical to TRBD1. The ends lost 1 base at V and 0 bases at J; junction bases unmatched: 3. Per the germline V gene, CDR1 is SEHNR and CDR2 is FQNEAQ (reference sequence). The CDR3 sequence is 18 residues long. For the CDR3, the DNA is TGTGCCAGCAGCTTAGGGGACAGGGGCCTCTCTGGGGCCAACGTCCTGACTTTC. It codes for CASSLGDRGLSGANVLTF.

This chain uses TRBV28 with TRBJ1-5; D might be TRBD1 (5 bases). V lost 7 bases and J 2 bases, leaving 15 bases between the germline ends. The CDR3 covers 15 residues. Per germline, CDR1 MDHEN and CDR2 SYDVKM. The CDR3, as DNA: TGTGCCAGCAATAGCGGGGGTGATGGCAATCAGCCCCAGCATTTT. Amino acid sequence: CASNSGGDGNQPQHF.

The genes are TRBV4-1 and TRBJ2-5; 8 nucleotides agree with TRBD1. V shed 2 bases and J 4 bases; nucleotides not matched to a gene: 9. CDR3 size: 16 residues. Germline CDR1 is MGHRA and CDR2 is YSYEKL. The CDR3 sequence: CASSQTHRGSAETQYF. CDR3 nucleotides: TGCGCCAGCAGCCAAACCCACAGGGGGTCAGCAGAGACCCAGTACTTC.

The genes are TRBV7-9 and TRBJ2-7; D remains unclear. This CDR3 has 14 residues. V dropped 1 base and J dropped 2 bases, with 9 bases sitting between them. Germline V gene data show CDR1 as SEHNR and CDR2 as FQNEAQ (reference sequence). The CDR3 nucleotides are TGTGCCAGCAGCTTAGGGCCAGAAACCTACGAGCAGTACTTC. It translates to CASSLGPETYEQYF.

The rearrangement joins TRBV11-2 to TRBJ2-5; D possibly corresponds to TRBD2 (5 bases). V lost 4 bases and J 2 bases, leaving 11 bases between the germline ends. The germline CDR1 and CDR2 sequences are SGHAT and FQNNGV. CDR3 length equals 14 residues. DNA for the CDR3: TGTGCCAGCAGCTCTTGGGAGAGACAAGAGACCCAGTACTTC. As protein: CASSSWERQETQYF.

The chain is built from TRBV28 and TRBJ1-2, with 7 bases identical to TRBD1. J lost 2 bases, V lost 3 bases, and 3 bases had no gene match. The CDR3 runs 14 residues. The germline V gene has CDR1 MDHEN and CDR2 SYDVKM. The CDR3 loop is CASSFATGNYGYTF. The CDR3 DNA reads TGTGCCAGCAGTTTTGCGACAGGGAACTATGGCTACACCTTC.